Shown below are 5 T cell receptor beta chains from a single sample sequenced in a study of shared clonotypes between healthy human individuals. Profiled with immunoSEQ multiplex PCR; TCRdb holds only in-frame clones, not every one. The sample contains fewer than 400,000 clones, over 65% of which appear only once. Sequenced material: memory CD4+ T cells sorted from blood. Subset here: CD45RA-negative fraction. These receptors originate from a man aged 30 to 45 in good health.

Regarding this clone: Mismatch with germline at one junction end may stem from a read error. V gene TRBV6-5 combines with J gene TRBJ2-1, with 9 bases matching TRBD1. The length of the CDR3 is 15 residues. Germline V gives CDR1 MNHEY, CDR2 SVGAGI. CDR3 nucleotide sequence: TGTGCCAGCAGGTACTCCGGGACAGGGATTAATGAGCAGTTCTTC. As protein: CASRYSGTGINEQFF.

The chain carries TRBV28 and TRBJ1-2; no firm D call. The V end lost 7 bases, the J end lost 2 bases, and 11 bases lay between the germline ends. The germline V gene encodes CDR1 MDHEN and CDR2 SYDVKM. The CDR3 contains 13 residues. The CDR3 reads CASKASENYGYTF. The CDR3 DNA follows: TGTGCCAGCAAGGCTTCGGAGAACTATGGCTACACCTTC.

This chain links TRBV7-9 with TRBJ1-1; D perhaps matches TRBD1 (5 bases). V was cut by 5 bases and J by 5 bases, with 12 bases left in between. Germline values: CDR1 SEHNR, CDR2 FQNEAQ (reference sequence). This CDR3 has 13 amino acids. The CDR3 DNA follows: TGTGCCAGCAGCCCCGGGAGGGGTACTGAAGCTTTCTTT. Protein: CASSPGRGTEAFF.

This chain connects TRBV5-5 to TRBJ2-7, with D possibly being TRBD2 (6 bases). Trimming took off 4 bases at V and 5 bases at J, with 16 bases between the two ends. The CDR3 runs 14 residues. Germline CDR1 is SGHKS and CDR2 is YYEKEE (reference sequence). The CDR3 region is CASSPVHRTNEQYF. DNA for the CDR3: TGTGCCAGCAGCCCCGTCCACAGGACTAACGAGCAGTACTTC.

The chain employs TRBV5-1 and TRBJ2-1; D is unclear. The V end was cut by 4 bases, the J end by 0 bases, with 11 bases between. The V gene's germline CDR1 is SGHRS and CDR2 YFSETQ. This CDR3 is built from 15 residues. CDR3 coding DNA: TGCGCCAGCAGCAGTCAACAGAGCTCCTACAATGAGCAGTTCTTC. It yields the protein CASSSQQSSYNEQFF.